This TCR beta chain was captured in a study of immune characterization of retroperitoneal liposarcoma. In germline, CDR1 is MNHGY, CDR2 SVAAGI. The CDR3 extends over 24 residues, inclusive of both ends. TCRdb reprocessed the PCR reads with MiXCR, giving one entry per CDR3 protein. The data show more than 10,000 distinct CDR3 sequences, around a quarter seen once. With respect to this clonotype: The limits of the CDR3 on the DNA are not certain, so only TCRdb's listed CDR3 is given.

Specimen: tumor tissue. This sequence originates from a male donor with retroperitoneal liposarcoma. The chain employs TRBV6-9 and TRBJ1-6; TRBD1, as called in the table, went unchecked against the DNA. This chain's CDR3 is CASSPSSTYNEQFFGPGMNSPLHF.